This T cell receptor (beta chain) was sequenced in a study of Ad26.COV2.S vaccination and SARS-CoV-2 variants. V was pared by 11 bases and J by 4 bases, with 20 bases between. Germline values: CDR1 MNHEY, CDR2 SVGAGI. The CDR3 is 14 residues long. The treatment was: roughly 20 received Ad26.COV2.S at low or high dose, single or two shots; roughly five received placebo; per-sample allocation not given. Sampling occurred on day 63 after the first vaccine or placebo injection. This table comes from immunoSEQ multiplex PCR, and its TCRdb copy is limited to in-frame clones, with some not included. Among more than 300,000 clones listed, approximately 86% were seen once.

Sample: peripheral blood, taken in a trial of Ad26.COV2.S vaccine versus placebo. The receptor was isolated from a person between 18 and 65 years old who received the Ad26.COV2.S COVID-19 vaccine or a placebo. The chain recombines TRBV6-5 with TRBJ2-5, with D maybe TRBD1 (6 bases). The CDR3 DNA sequence: TGTGCCGGGGGACAAGGGGGTTCGGCAGAGACCCAGTACTTC. Translated, it gives CAGGQGGSAETQYF.